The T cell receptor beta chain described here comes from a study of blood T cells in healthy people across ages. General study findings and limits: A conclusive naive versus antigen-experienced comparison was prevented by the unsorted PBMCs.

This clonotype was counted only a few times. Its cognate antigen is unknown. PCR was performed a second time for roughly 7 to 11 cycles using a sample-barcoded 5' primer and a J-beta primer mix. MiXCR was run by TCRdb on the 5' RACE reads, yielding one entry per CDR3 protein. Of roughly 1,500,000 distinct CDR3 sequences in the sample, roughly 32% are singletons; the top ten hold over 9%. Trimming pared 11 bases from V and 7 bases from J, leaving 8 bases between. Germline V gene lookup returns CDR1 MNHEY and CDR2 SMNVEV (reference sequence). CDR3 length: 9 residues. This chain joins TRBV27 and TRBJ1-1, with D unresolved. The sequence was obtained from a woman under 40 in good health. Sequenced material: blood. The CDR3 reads CAGKNEAFF. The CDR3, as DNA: TGTGCCGGCAAGAATGAAGCTTTCTTT.